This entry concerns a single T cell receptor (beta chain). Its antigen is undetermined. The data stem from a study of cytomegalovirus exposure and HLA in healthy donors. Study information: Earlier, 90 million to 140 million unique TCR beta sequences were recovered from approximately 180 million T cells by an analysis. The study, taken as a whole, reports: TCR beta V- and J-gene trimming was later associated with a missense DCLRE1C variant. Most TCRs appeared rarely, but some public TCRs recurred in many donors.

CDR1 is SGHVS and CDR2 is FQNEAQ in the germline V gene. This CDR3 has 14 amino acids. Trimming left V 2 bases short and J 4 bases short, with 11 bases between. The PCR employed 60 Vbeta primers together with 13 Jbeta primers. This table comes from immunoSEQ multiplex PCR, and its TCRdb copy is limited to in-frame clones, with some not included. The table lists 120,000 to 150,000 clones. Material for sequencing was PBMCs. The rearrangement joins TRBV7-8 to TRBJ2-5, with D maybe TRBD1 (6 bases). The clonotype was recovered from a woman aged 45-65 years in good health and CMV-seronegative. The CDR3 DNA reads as TGTGCCAGCAGCTTATTCAGGGGCGCAGAGACCCAGTACTTC. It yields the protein CASSLFRGAETQYF.